This TCR beta chain is from a study of T-cell reconstitution after alpha-beta-depleted transplantation in children. This clonotype was picked up a small number of times. The antigen remains undetermined. TCRbeta library preparation incorporated unique molecular identifiers. Each CDR3 protein is one row after TCRdb ran MiXCR on the PCR reads. The profile shows around 580,000 distinct CDR3 sequences, under 25% of them singletons. Study results and caveats: The origin of alpha-beta T cells about two months after transplant was reportedly several hundred expanded graft clones.

V was shortened by 0 bases and J by 8 bases, with 11 bases between the two germline ends. Looked up from germline, CDR1 is SGHRS and CDR2 is YFSETQ. This CDR3 has 13 amino acids. The material was PBMCs, mostly from graft donor cells, obtained 360 days after TCRalphabeta/CD19-depleted stem cell transplant. The sequence came from a boy in the first two years of life who had a stem cell transplant for acute myeloid leukemia, so the T cells may come from the graft donor. V usage is TRBV5-1 and J usage is TRBJ1-2; D gene uncertain. The CDR3 sequence: CASSLGHTEGYTF. The CDR3 DNA follows: TGCGCCAGCAGCTTGGGGCACACTGAGGGCTACACCTTC.